The rows below give T cell receptor beta chains drawn from one sample of a study of cytomegalovirus exposure and HLA in healthy donors. Generated by immunoSEQ multiplex PCR, the TCRdb table keeps only in-frame clones and is missing some. Among roughly 330,000 clones listed, roughly 90% were seen once. Material: PBMCs. The origin of the receptors is a woman aged 30 to 39 in good health and CMV-seropositive. The CDR3 runs from the conserved cysteine through the conserved F or W. D genes are given only for firm matches. Clone size is stated in some rows and not others, as once, few, many or a class when expanded.

v_gene: TRBV28
j_gene: TRBJ1-6
d_gene: -
abundance: -
CDR3aa: CASSSQGYNSPLHF
CDR3nt: TGTGCCAGCAGTTCCCAGGGATATAATTCACCCCTCCACTTT

v_gene: TRBV5-6
j_gene: TRBJ2-1
d_gene: TRBD1
abundance: -
CDR3aa: CASSLSLDRGKQFF
CDR3nt: TGTGCCAGCAGCTTATCCCTGGACAGGGGAAAGCAGTTCTTC

v_gene: TRBV29-1
j_gene: TRBJ2-2
d_gene: -
abundance: -
CDR3aa: CSVEGPYTGELFF
CDR3nt: TGCAGCGTTGAGGGGCCGTACACCGGGGAGCTGTTTTTT

v_gene: TRBV28
j_gene: TRBJ1-5
d_gene: TRBD1
abundance: -
CDR3aa: CASRVRAGGSGQPQHF
CDR3nt: TGTGCCAGCAGAGTTCGGGCAGGGGGCAGTGGTCAGCCCCAGCATTTT

v_gene: TRBV14
j_gene: TRBJ2-3
d_gene: -
abundance: -
CDR3aa: CASSQGGDSTDTQYF
CDR3nt: TGTGCCAGCAGCCAAGGAGGAGATAGCACAGATACGCAGTATTTT

v_gene: TRBV9
j_gene: TRBJ2-1
d_gene: TRBD2
abundance: -
CDR3aa: CASSPRGSGGYNEQFF
CDR3nt: TGTGCCAGCAGCCCCCGGGGTAGCGGGGGATACAATGAGCAGTTCTTC

v_gene: TRBV2
j_gene: TRBJ2-7
d_gene: TRBD2
abundance: -
CDR3aa: CASKELAGGSYEQYF
CDR3nt: TGTGCCAGCAAAGAGCTAGCGGGGGGATCCTACGAGCAGTACTTC

v_gene: TRBV7-3
j_gene: TRBJ1-2
d_gene: -
abundance: -
CDR3aa: CASSLSTADDGYTF
CDR3nt: TGTGCCAGCAGCTTAAGCACGGCAGACGATGGCTACACCTTC

v_gene: TRBV2
j_gene: TRBJ2-7
d_gene: -
abundance: -
CDR3aa: CASSESFRGEQYF
CDR3nt: TGTGCCAGCAGTGAGTCCTTCAGAGGCGAGCAGTACTTC

v_gene: TRBV11-2
j_gene: TRBJ2-7
d_gene: -
abundance: -
CDR3aa: CASSLDVGGEQYF
CDR3nt: TGTGCCAGCAGCTTAGATGTGGGGGGCGAGCAGTACTTC

v_gene: TRBV14
j_gene: TRBJ2-7
d_gene: -
abundance: -
CDR3aa: CASSLGQYYEQYF
CDR3nt: TGTGCCAGCAGCCTCGGACAGTACTACGAGCAGTACTTC

v_gene: TRBV27
j_gene: TRBJ2-7
d_gene: TRBD1
abundance: once
CDR3aa: CASSRRTGIYEQYF
CDR3nt: TGTGCCAGCAGTCGGAGGACAGGGATTTACGAGCAGTACTTC

v_gene: TRBV5-6
j_gene: TRBJ1-5
d_gene: -
abundance: once
CDR3aa: CASSARKPILGDSNQPQHF
CDR3nt: TGTGCCAGCAGCGCTAGGAAGCCAATTCTAGGTGATAGCAATCAGCCCCAGCATTTT

v_gene: TRBV9
j_gene: TRBJ1-2
d_gene: TRBD1
abundance: -
CDR3aa: CASQTGRYGYTF
CDR3nt: TGTGCCAGTCAGACAGGGAGATATGGCTACACCTTC

v_gene: TRBV2
j_gene: TRBJ1-2
d_gene: -
abundance: -
CDR3aa: CASSLRGGGYTF
CDR3nt: TGTGCCAGCTCACTCAGGGGTGGCGGCTACACCTTC

v_gene: TRBV10-3
j_gene: TRBJ1-2
d_gene: TRBD1
abundance: -
CDR3aa: CAISDLGGYDGYTF
CDR3nt: TGTGCCATCAGTGACCTAGGGGGCTACGATGGCTACACCTTC

v_gene: TRBV28
j_gene: TRBJ2-3
d_gene: -
abundance: -
CDR3aa: CASRLSASTDTQYF
CDR3nt: TGTGCCAGCAGACTTTCTGCTAGCACAGATACGCAGTATTTT

v_gene: TRBV7-9
j_gene: TRBJ2-1
d_gene: TRBD1
abundance: -
CDR3aa: CASSSPDRGENEQFF
CDR3nt: TGTGCCAGCAGCTCGCCTGACAGGGGGGAGAATGAGCAGTTCTTC

v_gene: TRBV29-1
j_gene: TRBJ1-1
d_gene: -
abundance: -
CDR3aa: CSVEDGLRTEAFF
CDR3nt: TGCAGCGTTGAAGATGGGTTGCGAACTGAAGCTTTCTTT

v_gene: TRBV30
j_gene: TRBJ1-6
d_gene: -
abundance: -
CDR3aa: CAWSVDNNSPLHF
CDR3nt: TGTGCCTGGAGTGTGGACAATAATTCACCCCTCCACTTT

v_gene: TRBV7-6
j_gene: TRBJ2-6
d_gene: TRBD2
abundance: once
CDR3aa: CASSVLAGAGANVLTF
CDR3nt: TGTGCCAGCAGCGTACTAGCGGGGGCTGGGGCCAACGTCCTGACTTTC

v_gene: TRBV2
j_gene: TRBJ2-1
d_gene: -
abundance: -
CDR3aa: CASRPDSPNEQFF
CDR3nt: TGTGCCAGCAGACCCGACAGTCCCAATGAGCAGTTCTTC

v_gene: TRBV9
j_gene: TRBJ2-7
d_gene: -
abundance: -
CDR3aa: CASSVGTTYEQYF
CDR3nt: TGTGCCAGCAGCGTAGGGACTACCTACGAGCAGTACTTC

v_gene: TRBV2
j_gene: TRBJ2-2
d_gene: -
abundance: -
CDR3aa: CASKRLVANTGELFF
CDR3nt: TGTGCCAGCAAAAGGCTTGTGGCGAACACCGGGGAGCTGTTTTTT

v_gene: TRBV7-2
j_gene: TRBJ2-5
d_gene: -
abundance: -
CDR3aa: CASSSGGRGQTQYF
CDR3nt: TGTGCCAGCAGCTCTGGGGGCAGGGGTCAGACCCAGTACTTC

v_gene: TRBV5-1
j_gene: TRBJ2-2
d_gene: -
abundance: -
CDR3aa: CASSLAGGGTGELFF
CDR3nt: TGCGCCAGCAGCTTGGCCGGTGGGGGGACCGGGGAGCTGTTTTTT

v_gene: TRBV19
j_gene: TRBJ2-4
d_gene: TRBD1
abundance: -
CDR3aa: CASNQSRDRGVKNIQYF
CDR3nt: TGTGCCAGTAATCAAAGCCGGGACAGGGGTGTCAAAAACATTCAGTACTTC

v_gene: TRBV7-6
j_gene: TRBJ1-5
d_gene: -
abundance: -
CDR3aa: CASPFPRGNQPQHF
CDR3nt: TGTGCCAGCCCCTTCCCCAGGGGCAATCAGCCCCAGCATTTT

v_gene: TRBV27
j_gene: TRBJ2-1
d_gene: TRBD2
abundance: -
CDR3aa: CASSPTLTSDEQFF
CDR3nt: TGTGCCAGCAGTCCGACGCTTACTAGCGATGAGCAGTTCTTC

v_gene: TRBV27
j_gene: TRBJ2-7
d_gene: -
abundance: -
CDR3aa: CASSLFGEQYF
CDR3nt: TGTGCCAGCAGTTTATTCGGCGAGCAGTACTTC

v_gene: TRBV15
j_gene: TRBJ2-7
d_gene: -
abundance: -
CDR3aa: CATSKGYEQYF
CDR3nt: TGTGCCACCAGCAAGGGGTACGAGCAGTACTTC

v_gene: TRBV5-1
j_gene: TRBJ1-6
d_gene: -
abundance: -
CDR3aa: CASSLKQGNSPLHF
CDR3nt: TGCGCCAGCAGCTTGAAACAGGGAAATTCACCCCTCCACTTT

v_gene: TRBV5-1
j_gene: TRBJ2-1
d_gene: -
abundance: -
CDR3aa: CASRLWVSDIGDEQFF
CDR3nt: TGCGCCAGCAGACTATGGGTCTCGGATATTGGGGATGAGCAGTTCTTC

v_gene: TRBV7-3
j_gene: TRBJ1-6
d_gene: -
abundance: once
CDR3aa: CASSPFGAGNSPLHF
CDR3nt: TGTGCCAGCAGCCCATTTGGGGCCGGTAATTCACCCCTCCACTTT

v_gene: TRBV5-1
j_gene: TRBJ2-5
d_gene: TRBD1
abundance: -
CDR3aa: CASSVDRGRETQYF
CDR3nt: TGCGCCAGCAGCGTAGACAGGGGGCGTGAGACCCAGTACTTC

v_gene: TRBV7-2
j_gene: TRBJ2-7
d_gene: -
abundance: -
CDR3aa: CASSLSGMSSYEQYF
CDR3nt: TGTGCCAGCAGTCTGTCCGGAATGAGCTCCTACGAGCAGTACTTC

v_gene: TRBV28
j_gene: TRBJ1-2
d_gene: -
abundance: -
CDR3aa: CASSALYLGYTF
CDR3nt: TGTGCCAGCAGTGCACTTTATCTCGGCTACACCTTC

v_gene: TRBV25-1
j_gene: TRBJ1-6
d_gene: -
abundance: -
CDR3aa: CASSGSLPRAQSPLHF
CDR3nt: TGTGCCAGCAGTGGGTCCCTGCCCAGGGCACAGTCACCCCTCCACTTT

v_gene: TRBV5-1
j_gene: TRBJ1-3
d_gene: -
abundance: once
CDR3aa: CASRYDRGIGNTIYF
CDR3nt: TGCGCCAGCAGATACGACAGAGGGATTGGAAACACCATATATTTT

v_gene: TRBV6-6
j_gene: TRBJ1-5
d_gene: TRBD1
abundance: few
CDR3aa: CASKTGTGGSNQPQHF
CDR3nt: TGTGCCAGCAAAACGGGGACAGGGGGTTCCAATCAGCCCCAGCATTTT

v_gene: TRBV6-5
j_gene: TRBJ2-7
d_gene: TRBD2
abundance: once
CDR3aa: CASAFSGETYEQYF
CDR3nt: TGTGCCAGCGCCTTTAGCGGGGAGACCTACGAGCAGTACTTC

v_gene: TRBV28
j_gene: TRBJ1-5
d_gene: -
abundance: once
CDR3aa: CASSLIGGGGGHQPQHF
CDR3nt: TGTGCCAGCAGTTTGATTGGCGGGGGCGGCGGTCATCAGCCCCAGCATTTT

v_gene: TRBV9
j_gene: TRBJ1-6
d_gene: -
abundance: -
CDR3aa: CASSVDLGVGSPLHF
CDR3nt: TGTGCCAGCAGCGTAGATTTGGGGGTCGGTTCACCCCTCCACTTT

v_gene: TRBV27
j_gene: TRBJ2-7
d_gene: -
abundance: -
CDR3aa: CASSLSGSTYEQYF
CDR3nt: TGTGCCAGCAGTTTATCAGGCAGCACCTACGAGCAGTACTTC

v_gene: TRBV5-1
j_gene: TRBJ2-7
d_gene: -
abundance: once
CDR3aa: CASSLGWGSSYEQYF
CDR3nt: TGCGCCAGCAGCTTGGGGTGGGGGAGCTCCTACGAGCAGTACTTC

v_gene: TRBV2
j_gene: TRBJ2-5
d_gene: -
abundance: -
CDR3aa: CASSGEGGQETQYF
CDR3nt: TGTGCCAGCAGTGGGGAGGGGGGCCAAGAGACCCAGTACTTC

v_gene: TRBV5-1
j_gene: TRBJ1-1
d_gene: -
abundance: -
CDR3aa: CASRGDNLRTEAFF
CDR3nt: TGCGCCAGCAGGGGGGACAACCTTCGCACTGAAGCTTTCTTT

v_gene: TRBV27
j_gene: TRBJ1-6
d_gene: -
abundance: -
CDR3aa: CASNPRWDTWSPLHF
CDR3nt: TGTGCCAGCAACCCGCGGTGGGATACGTGGTCACCCCTCCACTTT

v_gene: TRBV5-5
j_gene: TRBJ2-7
d_gene: TRBD2
abundance: once
CDR3aa: CASSSGGLVSYEQYF
CDR3nt: TGTGCCAGCAGCTCGGGCGGACTAGTCTCCTACGAGCAGTACTTC

v_gene: TRBV5-4
j_gene: TRBJ2-7
d_gene: TRBD2
abundance: once
CDR3aa: CASSLKSSGGDEQYF
CDR3nt: TGTGCCAGCAGCTTGAAGTCTAGCGGGGGCGACGAGCAGTACTTC

v_gene: TRBV27
j_gene: TRBJ2-7
d_gene: -
abundance: -
CDR3aa: CASSLAGHYEQYF
CDR3nt: TGTGCCAGCAGTTTAGCCGGACATTACGAGCAGTACTTC

v_gene: TRBV19
j_gene: TRBJ1-1
d_gene: -
abundance: -
CDR3aa: CASSTGYGTEAFF
CDR3nt: TGTGCCAGTAGTACAGGGTATGGCACTGAAGCTTTCTTT

v_gene: TRBV6-1
j_gene: TRBJ1-5
d_gene: -
abundance: -
CDR3aa: CASSDNSNQPQHF
CDR3nt: TGTGCCAGCAGTGACAATAGCAATCAGCCCCAGCATTTT

v_gene: TRBV19
j_gene: TRBJ2-7
d_gene: TRBD1
abundance: -
CDR3aa: CASRDRDIREQYF
CDR3nt: TGTGCCAGCCGGGACAGGGATATTCGCGAGCAGTACTTC

v_gene: TRBV29-1
j_gene: TRBJ2-3
d_gene: TRBD1
abundance: -
CDR3aa: CSGGQGTDTQYF
CDR3nt: TGCAGCGGCGGACAGGGGACAGATACGCAGTATTTT